This passage covers 5 T cell receptor beta chains from one sample sequenced in a study of identical twins. TCRdb recomputed calls from the 5' RACE reads with MiXCR, one row per CDR3 protein. Seen here are more than 650,000 distinct CDR3 sequences, around 6.1% observed once, and the top ten hold roughly 1.8%. Sequencing input: naive T cells sorted from blood. These receptors came from a man aged 18 to 29 in good health.

This clonotype occurred many times. This chain links TRBV7-9 with TRBJ2-1, with TRBD1 identical over 8 bases. The CDR3 length is 14 residues. CDR1 is SEHNR, CDR2 FQNEAQ, per germline (reference sequence). Trimming took 5 bases from V and 8 from J; bases not matched to a gene: 8. CDR3 DNA: TGTGCCAGCAGCGAATGGACAGGGATCGATGAGCAGTTCTTC. The encoded protein is CASSEWTGIDEQFF.

This clonotype was seen a few times. The CDR3 loop reads CARSDRGDRQETQYF. The DNA of the CDR3 is TGCGCCAGGAGCGACAGGGGGGACCGCCAAGAGACCCAGTACTTC. The rearrangement links TRBV5-1 to TRBJ2-5; 9 bases fit TRBD1. V dropped 8 bases and J dropped 1; count of bases not matched to a gene: 9. Germline V lookup: CDR1 SGHRS, CDR2 YFSETQ. The CDR3 runs to 15 residues. Variable domain in full (rest from reference TRBV5-1 and TRBJ2-5): KAGVTQTPRYLIKTRGQQVTLSCSPISGHRSVSWYQQTPGQGLQFLFEYFSETQRNKGNFPGRFSGRQFSNSRSEMNVSTLELGDSALYLCARSDRGDRQETQYFGPGTRLLVL.

This clonotype has a handful of counts. The V and J genes are TRBV15 and TRBJ1-4, with unresolved D. V was pared by 0 bases and J by 8 bases, with 13 bases between. Germline loops: CDR1 LNHNV, CDR2 YYDKDF (reference sequence). The CDR3 length is 15 residues. The CDR3 loop is CATSRDPRTEEKLFF. DNA for the CDR3: TGTGCCACCAGCAGAGATCCCAGAACTGAGGAAAAACTGTTTTTT.

V and J are TRBV11-2 and TRBJ1-1; a weak D match, TRBD1 (5 bases). The germline gives CDR1 SGHAT, CDR2 FQNNGV. V was cut by 1 base and J by 8 bases, with 14 bases left in between. The CDR3 covers 14 residues. In DNA, the CDR3 is TGTGCCAGCAGCTTAGCGGCGGGACCTTTGGAAGCTTTCTTT. This gives the protein CASSLAAGPLEAFF.

Many counts were recorded for this clonotype. The chain employs TRBV20-1 and TRBJ1-5; D call uncertain. Germline V gene lookup returns CDR1 DFQATT and CDR2 SNEGSKA (reference sequence). This CDR3 comprises 12 residues. V lost 3 bases to trimming and J lost 2 bases, with 5 bases between them. CDR3 loop: CSASPGNQPQHF. In DNA, the CDR3 is TGCAGTGCTAGTCCGGGCAATCAGCCCCAGCATTTT.